This TCR beta chain originates from a study of shared clonotypes between healthy human individuals. Across the study: Researchers assigned three CD4 naive, three CD4 memory, two CD8 naive and one CD8 memory plate to each donor. Study results and caveats: A limitation of the genetic and exposure-history diversity represented arose from few donors. Only blood samples were collected, and tissue repertoires likely differ.

The V end lost 1 base, the J end lost 3 bases, and 9 bases lay between the germline ends. The CDR3 has 14 residues. Germline CDR1 and CDR2: LNHDA and SQIVND (reference sequence). CD45RO-negative cells were positively selected for CCR7, leaving out terminally differentiated effector memory CD45RA+ cells. The sample holds one count of this clone. The target antigen is unknown. The input for sorted-subset replicate PCRs was approximately 210 ng DNA, some 30,000 T cell genomes. Using immunoSEQ multiplex PCR, the repertoire was profiled, and TCRdb retains in-frame clones only, with some absent. This table has around 2.1 million clones, approximately 94% appearing once.

The sample was naive CD8+ T cells from PBMCs. The TCR sequence derives from a young man in good health. Some clones in this sample may be carry-over from other donors' samples. The J gene is TRBJ1-2, the V gene TRBV19, with D possibly being TRBD1 (6 bases). CDR3 in DNA: TGTGCCAGTAGTATAGTGAGGACAGACTATGGCTACACCTTC. It translates to CASSIVRTDYGYTF.